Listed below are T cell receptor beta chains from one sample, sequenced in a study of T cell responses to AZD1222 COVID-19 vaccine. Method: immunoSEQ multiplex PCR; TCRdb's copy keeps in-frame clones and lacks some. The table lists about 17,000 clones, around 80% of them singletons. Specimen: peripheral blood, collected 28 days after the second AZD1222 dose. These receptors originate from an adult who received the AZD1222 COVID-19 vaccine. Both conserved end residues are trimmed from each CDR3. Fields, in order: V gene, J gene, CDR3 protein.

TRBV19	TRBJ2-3	VSSQPWTGKSTDTQY
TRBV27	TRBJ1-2	ASSPRASNYGYT
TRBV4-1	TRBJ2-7	ASSQLDLTVWSEQY
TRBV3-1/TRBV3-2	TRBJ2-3	ASSLLAGVGDTQY
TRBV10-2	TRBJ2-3	ASSGLAGETTQY
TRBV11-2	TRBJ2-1	ASSATGTVNEQF
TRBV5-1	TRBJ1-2	ASSLGQDNYGYT
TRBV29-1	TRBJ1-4	SVGPDLSEKLF
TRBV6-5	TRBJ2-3	ASSYGAGGGSDTQY
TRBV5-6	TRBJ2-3	ASSLGDTQY
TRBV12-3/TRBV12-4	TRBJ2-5	ASTPTGGKTQY
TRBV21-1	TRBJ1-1	ASSMGKNTEAF
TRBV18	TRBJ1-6	ASTSGTVNSPLH
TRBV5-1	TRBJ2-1	ASSYGLAGGPPHDNEQF
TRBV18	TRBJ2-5	ASSPSGGPQETQY
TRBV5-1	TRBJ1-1	ASSSTGVTEAF
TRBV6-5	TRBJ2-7	ASRLTGGESYEQY
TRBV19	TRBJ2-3	ASSILETDTQY
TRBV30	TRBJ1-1	AGGVRGNTEAF
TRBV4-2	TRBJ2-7	ASSQLRGPSYEQY
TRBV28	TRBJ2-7	ATGTMGLEQY
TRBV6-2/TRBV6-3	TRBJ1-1	ASSDLIRDRGTEAF
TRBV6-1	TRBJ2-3	ASSEHGDTQY
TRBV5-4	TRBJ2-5	AGGLASSETQY
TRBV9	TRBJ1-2	ASSATGHPNYGYT
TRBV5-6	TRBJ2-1	ASSLEANNEQF
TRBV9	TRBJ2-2	ASSSLSPSPGELF
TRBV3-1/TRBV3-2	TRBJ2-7	ASSQGTPYEQY
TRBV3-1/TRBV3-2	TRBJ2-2	ASSQGSGGYTGELF
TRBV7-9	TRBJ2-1	ACRRGRAYNEQF
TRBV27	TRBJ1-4	ASSHRKGTEKLF
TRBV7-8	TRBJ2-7	ASSATGGSYEQY
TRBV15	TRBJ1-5	ATSRGDIYQPQH
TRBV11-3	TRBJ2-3	ASSLAQGMDTQY
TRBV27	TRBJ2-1	ASSLGGGTYNEQF
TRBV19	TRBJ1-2	ASSIEGTGAYGYT
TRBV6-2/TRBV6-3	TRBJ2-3	ASSYLGSSTDTQY
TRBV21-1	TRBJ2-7	ASRGPGREQY
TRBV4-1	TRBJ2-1	ASSQEGPVNEQF
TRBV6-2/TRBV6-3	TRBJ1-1	ASSYMLFRGTAMNTEAF